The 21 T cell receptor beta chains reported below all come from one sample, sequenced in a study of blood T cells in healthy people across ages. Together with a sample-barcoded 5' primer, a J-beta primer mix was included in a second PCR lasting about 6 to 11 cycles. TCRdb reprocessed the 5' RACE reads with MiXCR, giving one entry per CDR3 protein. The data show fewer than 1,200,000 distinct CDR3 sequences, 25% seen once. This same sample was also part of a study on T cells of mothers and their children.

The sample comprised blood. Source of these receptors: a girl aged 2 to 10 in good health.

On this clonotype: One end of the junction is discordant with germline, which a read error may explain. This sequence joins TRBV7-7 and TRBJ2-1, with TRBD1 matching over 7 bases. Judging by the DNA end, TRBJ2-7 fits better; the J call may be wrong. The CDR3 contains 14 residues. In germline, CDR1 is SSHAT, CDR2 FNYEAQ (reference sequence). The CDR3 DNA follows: TGTGCTAGCAGCATCAGTACAGGGGCCTACGAGCAGTACTTC. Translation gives CASSISTGAYEQYF.

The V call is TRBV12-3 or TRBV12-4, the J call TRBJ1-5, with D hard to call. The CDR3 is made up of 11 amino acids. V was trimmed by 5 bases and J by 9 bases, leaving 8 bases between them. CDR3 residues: CASSHPGPQHF. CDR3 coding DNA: TGTGCCAGCAGTCATCCGGGGCCCCAGCATTTT.

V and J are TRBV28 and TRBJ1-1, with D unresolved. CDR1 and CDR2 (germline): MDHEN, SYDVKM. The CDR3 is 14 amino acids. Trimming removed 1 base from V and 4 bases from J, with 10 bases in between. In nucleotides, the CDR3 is TGTGCCAGCAGTTTATTCCGGGGTATCACTGAAGCTTTCTTT. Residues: CASSLFRGITEAFF.

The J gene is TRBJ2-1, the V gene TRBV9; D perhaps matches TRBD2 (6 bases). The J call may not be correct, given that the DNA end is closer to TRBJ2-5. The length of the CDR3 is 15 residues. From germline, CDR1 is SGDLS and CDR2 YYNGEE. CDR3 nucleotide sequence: TGTGCCAGCAGCGTAGCCGCCGGGGGAGTAGAGACCCAGTACTTC. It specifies CASSVAAGGVETQYF.

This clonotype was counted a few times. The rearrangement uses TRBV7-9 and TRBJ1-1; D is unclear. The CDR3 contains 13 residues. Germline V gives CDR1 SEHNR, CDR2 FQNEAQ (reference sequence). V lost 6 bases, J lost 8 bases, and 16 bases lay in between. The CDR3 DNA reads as TGTGCCAGCAGTCCGTTGCTGAGGAACGAAGCTTTCTTT. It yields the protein CASSPLLRNEAFF.

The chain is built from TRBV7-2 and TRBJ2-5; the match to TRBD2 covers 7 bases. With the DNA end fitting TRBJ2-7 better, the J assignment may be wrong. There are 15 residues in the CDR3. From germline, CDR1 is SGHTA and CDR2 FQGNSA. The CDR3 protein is CASSLVASGVYEQYF. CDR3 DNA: TGTGCCAGCAGCTTAGTCGCAAGCGGGGTATACGAGCAGTACTTC.

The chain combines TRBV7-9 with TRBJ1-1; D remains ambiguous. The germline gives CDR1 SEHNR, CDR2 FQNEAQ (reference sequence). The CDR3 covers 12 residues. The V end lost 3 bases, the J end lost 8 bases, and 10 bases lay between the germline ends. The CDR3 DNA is TGTGCCAGCAGCTTTCGCCCGGGGGAAGCTTTCTTT. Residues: CASSFRPGEAFF.

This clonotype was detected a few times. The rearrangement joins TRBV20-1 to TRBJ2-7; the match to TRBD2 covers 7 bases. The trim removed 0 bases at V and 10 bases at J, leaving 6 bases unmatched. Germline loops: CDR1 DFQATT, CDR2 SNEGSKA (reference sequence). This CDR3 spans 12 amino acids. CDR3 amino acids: CSARDLAEEQYF. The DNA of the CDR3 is TGCAGTGCTAGAGATCTAGCGGAAGAACAGTACTTC.

The CDR3 protein is CAMHRGGNSPLHF. DNA for the CDR3: TGTGCCATGCACAGGGGAGGAAATTCACCCCTCCACTTT. The rearrangement uses TRBV10-3 and TRBJ1-6; TRBD1 aligns across 7 bases. CDR3 length: 13 residues. CDR1 is ENHRY, CDR2 SYGVKD, per germline. Trimming took 9 bases from V and 7 from J; bases not matched to a gene: 6.

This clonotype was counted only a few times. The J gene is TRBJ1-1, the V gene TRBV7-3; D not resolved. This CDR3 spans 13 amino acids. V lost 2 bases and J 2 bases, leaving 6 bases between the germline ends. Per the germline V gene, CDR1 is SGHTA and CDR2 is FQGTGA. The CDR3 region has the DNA TGTGCCAGCAGCTTAGACTTTAACACTGAAGCTTTCTTT. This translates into CASSLDFNTEAFF.

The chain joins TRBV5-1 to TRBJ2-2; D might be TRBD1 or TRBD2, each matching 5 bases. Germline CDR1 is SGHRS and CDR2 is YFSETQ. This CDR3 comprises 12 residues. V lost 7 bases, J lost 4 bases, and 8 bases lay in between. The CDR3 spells CASRDPTGELFF. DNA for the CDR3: TGCGCCAGCCGGGACCCCACCGGGGAGCTGTTTTTT.

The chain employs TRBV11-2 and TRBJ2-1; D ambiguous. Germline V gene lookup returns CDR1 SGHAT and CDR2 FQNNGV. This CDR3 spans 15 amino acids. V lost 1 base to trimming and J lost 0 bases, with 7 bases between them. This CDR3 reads CASSLATHSYNEQFF. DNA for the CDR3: TGTGCCAGCAGCTTAGCGACCCACTCCTACAATGAGCAGTTCTTC.

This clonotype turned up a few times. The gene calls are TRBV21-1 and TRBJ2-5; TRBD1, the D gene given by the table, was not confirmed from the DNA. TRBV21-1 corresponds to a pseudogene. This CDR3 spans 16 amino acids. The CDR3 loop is CASTPKKTFSGETQYF. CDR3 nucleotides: TGTGCCAGCACCCCAAAGAAGACCTTCTCAGGGGAGACCCAGTACTTC.

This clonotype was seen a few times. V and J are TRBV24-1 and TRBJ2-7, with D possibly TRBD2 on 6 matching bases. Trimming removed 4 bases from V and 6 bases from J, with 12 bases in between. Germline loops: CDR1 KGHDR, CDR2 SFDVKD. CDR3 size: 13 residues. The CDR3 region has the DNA TGTGCCACCAGTGAAAACCGGGACTCCGAGCAGTACTTC. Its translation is CATSENRDSEQYF.

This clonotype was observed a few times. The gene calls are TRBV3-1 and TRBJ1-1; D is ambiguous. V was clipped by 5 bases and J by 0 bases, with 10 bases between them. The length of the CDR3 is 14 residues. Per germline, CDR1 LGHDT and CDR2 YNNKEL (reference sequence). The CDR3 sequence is CASSETSLNTEAFF. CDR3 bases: TGTGCCAGCAGCGAAACTAGTTTGAACACTGAAGCTTTCTTT.

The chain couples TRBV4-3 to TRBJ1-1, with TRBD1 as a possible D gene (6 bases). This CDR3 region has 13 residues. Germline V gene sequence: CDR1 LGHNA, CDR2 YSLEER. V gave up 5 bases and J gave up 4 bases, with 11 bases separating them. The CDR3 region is CASSWEGGTEAFF. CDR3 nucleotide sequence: TGCGCCAGCAGCTGGGAGGGGGGCACTGAAGCTTTCTTT.

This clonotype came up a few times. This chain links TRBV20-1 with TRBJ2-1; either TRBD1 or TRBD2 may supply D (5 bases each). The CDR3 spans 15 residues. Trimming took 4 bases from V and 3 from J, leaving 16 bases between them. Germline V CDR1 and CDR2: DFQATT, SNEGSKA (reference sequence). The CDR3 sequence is CSATPGARVYNEQFF. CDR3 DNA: TGCAGTGCTACCCCCGGGGCTAGGGTCTACAATGAGCAGTTCTTC.

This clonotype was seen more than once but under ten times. CDR3 in amino acids: CASSQVRTSGTASYEQYF. For the CDR3, the DNA is TGTGCCAGCAGCCAAGTAAGGACTAGCGGGACCGCTTCCTACGAGCAGTACTTC. The V gene is TRBV4-2, the J gene TRBJ2-5; TRBD2 matches 12 bases. The DNA matches TRBJ2-7 better at its end, which makes the J call doubtful. Germline CDR1 reads LGHNA; CDR2 reads YNFKEQ. The CDR3 sequence is 18 residues long.

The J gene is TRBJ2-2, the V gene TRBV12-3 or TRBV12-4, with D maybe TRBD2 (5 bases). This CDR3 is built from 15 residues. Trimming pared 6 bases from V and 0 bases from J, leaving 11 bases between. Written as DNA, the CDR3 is TGTGCCAGCAGCCGGCCGGGGTCGAACACCGGGGAGCTGTTTTTT. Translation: CASSRPGSNTGELFF.

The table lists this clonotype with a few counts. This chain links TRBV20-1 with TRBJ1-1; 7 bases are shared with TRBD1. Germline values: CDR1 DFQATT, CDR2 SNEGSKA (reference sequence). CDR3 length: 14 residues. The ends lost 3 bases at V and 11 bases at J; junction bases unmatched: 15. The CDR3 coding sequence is TGCAGTGCTAGTCGTATGACAGGGACGTTGAGGGCTTTCTTT. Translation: CSASRMTGTLRAFF.

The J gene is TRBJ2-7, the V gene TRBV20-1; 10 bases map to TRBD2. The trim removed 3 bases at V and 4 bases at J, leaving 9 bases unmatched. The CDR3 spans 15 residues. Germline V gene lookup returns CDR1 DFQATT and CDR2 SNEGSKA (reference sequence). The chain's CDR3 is CSASSQLAGVYEQYF. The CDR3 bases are TGCAGTGCTAGTTCTCAGCTAGCGGGAGTATACGAGCAGTACTTC.